This T cell receptor beta chain was identified in a study of blood T cell repertoires in COVID-19. Study overall: Sources were T cells, B-cell-depleted T cells, or PBMCs; the material itself was cDNA or gDNA.

There are 13 residues in the CDR3. Germline V gives CDR1 LGHDT, CDR2 YNNKEL (reference sequence). Trimming removed 8 bases from V and 0 bases from J, with 5 bases in between. Per the original methods: Reference gene primer amplification in the assay estimated nucleated cell counts. Libraries were prepared by immunoSEQ multiplex PCR; TCRdb keeps only in-frame clonotypes and omits some of them. Clone size and V and J calls were adopted from that table, with D and trimming inferred from the DNA. The table lists about 94,000 clones, more than 75% of them singletons, with 7% to 9% in the top ten. This sequence originates from a human donor with acute or convalescent COVID-19. The donor label of this sample is uncertain. Material for sequencing was peripheral blood. The chain couples TRBV3-1 (or the pseudogene TRBV3-2) to TRBJ2-6; a weak D match, TRBD2 (5 bases). This CDR3 is CASGGSGANVLTF. DNA of the CDR3: TGTGCCAGCGGAGGCTCTGGGGCCAACGTCCTGACTTTC.